This T cell receptor (beta chain) appears in the sequencing data of a study of Graves' ophthalmopathy and Graves' hyperthyroidism. Study-level findings and limits: Blood also contained most of the expanded thyroid clonotypes above 0.001 frequency.

Comment on this clonotype: Its antigen is currently unknown.

RNA transcripts were the template, and TCR beta CDR3 regions were amplified from them. Second-round multiplex PCR came after a first-round RT-PCR that employed HTBI primers. TCRdb independently ran MiXCR on the multiplex PCR reads; one entry per CDR3 protein. This table has more than 1,000,000 distinct CDR3 sequences, about 40% appearing once. Aged 18 to 65, the patients with hyperthyroidism had under 2 months' duration and were newly diagnosed. The CDR3 contains 15 residues. The J segment lost 4 bases and the V segment lost 1 base, leaving 4 bases of the junction unmatched. Germline V gene sequence: CDR1 MNHNS, CDR2 SASEGT.

Input material: peripheral blood or thyroid tissue (not recorded which). The clonotype comes from an adult man with Graves' hyperthyroidism. J is TRBJ2-7 and V is TRBV6-1; 10 bases line up with TRBD1. This CDR3 reads CASSEGQGAFYEQYF. Here the CDR3 DNA reads TGTGCCAGCAGTGAAGGACAGGGGGCTTTTTACGAGCAGTACTTC.